A selection of T cell receptor beta chains follows, all from one sample in a study of blood T cell repertoires in COVID-19. Sequencing was performed with immunoSEQ multiplex PCR; in TCRdb, only in-frame clones are kept and a portion is missing. The data show 35,000 to 40,000 clones, nearly 90% seen once. The sample comprised peripheral blood. The source is a man aged 55 to 70 with COVID-19, enrolled during active disease. CDR3s include the opening cysteine and the closing phenylalanine or tryptophan. The D gene is left open where the match is weak. For some rows the clone size is stated as once, few or many, or as a class when expanded; others skip it.

V,D,J,size,CDR3,DNA
TRBV10-2,-,TRBJ2-1,-,CASSELYNEQFF,TGCGCCAGCAGTGAGCTTTACAATGAGCAGTTCTTC
TRBV18,TRBD1,TRBJ2-7,few,CASSPRTGDYEQYF,TGTGCCAGCTCACCTCGGACAGGGGACTACGAGCAGTACTTC
TRBV10-1,-,TRBJ2-7,-,CASSEGGSSYEQYF,TGCGCCAGCAGTGAAGGCGGTAGCTCCTACGAGCAGTACTTC
TRBV19,-,TRBJ1-4,-,CASSSGEKLFF,TGTGCCAGTAGCTCCGGTGAAAAACTGTTTTTT
TRBV30,-,TRBJ2-3,-,CAWSVLSVSTDTQYF,TGTGCCTGGAGTGTACTTTCGGTTAGCACAGATACGCAGTATTTT
TRBV24-1,TRBD1,TRBJ1-5,-,CATSDSSTGGNQPQHF,TGTGCCACCAGTGACTCCTCGACAGGGGGCAATCAGCCCCAGCATTTT
TRBV4-3,-,TRBJ2-1,-,CASSQDRNEQFF,TGCGCCAGCAGCCAAGACCGCAATGAGCAGTTCTTC
TRBV10-3,TRBD1,TRBJ2-2,-,CAIRRTGIFTGELFF,TGTGCCATCAGACGGACAGGGATTTTTACCGGGGAGCTGTTTTTT
TRBV3-1/TRBV3-2,-,TRBJ1-2,-,CASSQPDSRANYGYTF,TGTGCCAGCAGCCAGCCCGACTCCAGAGCTAACTATGGCTACACCTTC
TRBV28,-,TRBJ1-4,-,CASTGVATNEKLFF,TGTGCCAGCACCGGTGTTGCAACTAATGAAAAACTGTTTTTT
TRBV28,TRBD1,TRBJ2-6,-,CASTIRGSGANVLTF,TGTGCCAGCACCATCAGGGGGTCAGGGGCCAACGTCCTGACTTTC
TRBV21-1,-,TRBJ1-3,-,CASSTLSGGLNTIYF,TGTGCCAGCAGCACCCTGTCCGGGGGGCTAAACACCATATATTTT
TRBV14,-,TRBJ1-1,-,CASSQGGIWVAFF,TGTGCCAGCAGCCAAGGAGGTATATGGGTAGCTTTCTTT
TRBV5-4,TRBD2,TRBJ2-3,-,CASGLAGGSTDTQYF,TGTGCCAGCGGACTAGCGGGAGGCTCCACAGATACGCAGTATTTT
TRBV4-1,TRBD2,TRBJ2-7,-,CASSGLTSGEQYF,TGCGCCAGCAGCGGCTTAACTAGCGGCGAGCAGTACTTC
TRBV7-9,-,TRBJ1-6,few,CASSLRGNDNSPLHF,TGTGCCAGCAGCCTCCGGGGGAACGATAATTCACCCCTCCACTTT
TRBV5-1,TRBD2,TRBJ2-1,-,CASSLGSSGYNEQFF,TGCGCCAGCAGCTTGGGTTCTAGCGGTTACAATGAGCAGTTCTTC
TRBV13,-,TRBJ2-2,-,CASSLGGASGELFF,TGTGCCAGCAGCTTAGGAGGGGCGTCCGGGGAGCTGTTTTTT